The 20 T cell receptor beta chains reported below all come from one sample, sequenced in a study of T-cell memory formation after mild COVID-19. TCRdb fed the 5' RACE reads into MiXCR, producing one record per CDR3 protein. This table holds about 190,000 distinct CDR3 sequences, over 9.5% found once. Specimen: PBMCs or a T cell subset sorted from them (not recorded which). These receptors came from a man between 18 and 35 years old who had mild COVID-19 (a few samples of this study predate the infection). Cell type and time point are not known.

This clonotype was seen many times. The rearrangement joins TRBV6-6 to TRBJ1-6; a possible D gene is TRBD1 (5 bases). CDR1 and CDR2 (germline): MNHNY, SVGAGI (reference sequence). V shed 5 bases and J shed 13 bases, with 9 bases lying between them. The CDR3 runs to 11 residues. Here the CDR3 DNA reads TGTGCCAGCAGTGCCCCAGGGCCCCTCCACTTT. Translated: CASSAPGPLHF.

V gene TRBV12-3 or TRBV12-4 combines with J gene TRBJ1-4; no clear D gene. There are 14 residues in the CDR3. Deletions cut 5 bases from V and 3 bases from J, with 10 bases between. The CDR3 sequence: CASSGSGSNEKLFF. Written as DNA, the CDR3 is TGTGCCAGCAGTGGGTCCGGGTCTAATGAAAAACTGTTTTTT.

This clonotype was seen many times. J is TRBJ2-7 and V is TRBV4-3, with a weak D call TRBD1 (6 bases). CDR1 and CDR2 (germline): LGHNA, YSLEER. V was trimmed by 0 bases and J by 2 bases, leaving 17 bases between them. CDR3 length: 17 residues. CDR3 nucleotides: TGCGCCAGCAGCCAAGATTCCGGCAGGGGAATCGCCTACGAGCAGTACTTC. Protein product: CASSQDSGRGIAYEQYF.

This clonotype has a handful of counts. This chain links TRBV7-2 with TRBJ1-4, with D possibly matching TRBD1 (6 bases). V lost 1 base to trimming and J lost 8 bases, with 8 bases between them. The CDR3 covers 13 residues. CDR1 is SGHTA and CDR2 is FQGNSA in the germline V gene. The CDR3: CASSLGRGEKLFF. CDR3 DNA sequence: TGTGCCAGCAGCTTAGGCAGGGGAGAAAAACTGTTTTTT.

V and J are TRBV7-2 and TRBJ2-5; TRBD2 agrees at 8 bases. This CDR3 comprises 14 residues. V shed 5 bases, J shed 5 bases, and the junction held 7 bases outside the gene matches. CDR1 and CDR2 from the germline V gene are SGHTA and FQGNSA. In nucleotides, the CDR3 is TGTGCCAGCAGCCCCCCGTCGGGGGGGGAGACCCAGTACTTC. Translating it yields CASSPPSGGETQYF.

The chain employs TRBV7-8 and TRBJ2-3, with D possibly being TRBD2 (5 bases). The ends were cut back, 3 bases at V and 2 bases at J, with 15 bases in the middle. Germline V lookup: CDR1 SGHVS, CDR2 FQNEAQ. The CDR3 covers 16 residues. The CDR3 loop reads CASSFLSGSLTDTQYF. CDR3 DNA sequence: TGTGCCAGCAGCTTTCTATCGGGGTCCCTCACAGATACGCAGTATTTT.

The rearrangement uses TRBV7-2 and TRBJ1-4, with D unclear. From germline, CDR1 is SGHTA and CDR2 FQGNSA. The CDR3 runs to 16 residues. Trimming pared 8 bases from V and 0 bases from J, leaving 16 bases between. The DNA for the CDR3 is TGTGCCAGCCGAAGGAACACGGGTGCAACTAATGAAAAACTGTTTTTT. As protein: CASRRNTGATNEKLFF.

The chain joins TRBV5-1 to TRBJ2-7; the D gene is possibly TRBD2 (5 bases). Germline CDR1 SGHRS, CDR2 YFSETQ. Deletions cut 5 bases from V and 3 bases from J, with 12 bases between. This CDR3 is 13 amino acids long. The CDR3 reads CASRVASSYEQYF. CDR3 sequence (DNA): TGCGCCAGCAGGGTTGCTAGCAGCTACGAGCAGTACTTC.

The chain is built from TRBV6-1 and TRBJ1-2, with 9 bases matching TRBD1. The length of the CDR3 is 14 residues. CDR1 is MNHNS, CDR2 SASEGT, per germline. V was clipped by 2 bases and J by 8 bases; unmatched bases: 6. The CDR3 DNA reads as TGTGCCAGCAGTGAAACGACAGGGGGGACCGGCTACACCTTC. Encoded protein: CASSETTGGTGYTF.

The rearrangement uses TRBV5-1 and TRBJ2-2, with 7 bases fitting TRBD2. CDR3 length: 17 residues. Germline assignment: CDR1 SGHRS and CDR2 YFSETQ. Germline trimming cut 0 bases from V and 0 bases from J; bases unmatched to any gene: 5. The chain's CDR3 is CASSLGVGLANTGELFF. The CDR3 nucleotides are TGCGCCAGCAGCTTGGGTGTAGGACTAGCGAACACCGGGGAGCTGTTTTTT.

This clonotype came up a few times. CDR3 sequence (DNA): TGCGCCAGCAGCTTCCCCCTCGTCACAGATACGCAGTATTTT. It is translated as CASSFPLVTDTQYF. V and J are TRBV5-1 and TRBJ2-3, with unresolved D. V was cut by 2 bases and J by 2 bases, with 9 bases left in between. Per the germline V gene, CDR1 is SGHRS and CDR2 is YFSETQ. This CDR3 spans 14 amino acids.

This clonotype was seen more than once but under ten times. V gene TRBV20-1 combines with J gene TRBJ2-3; 7 nucleotides agree with TRBD1. The CDR3 extends over 14 amino acids. The germline CDR1 and CDR2 sequences are DFQATT and SNEGSKA (reference sequence). In DNA form, the CDR3 reads TGCAGCGTCGAGGGGGCGGGCACACAGGGTACGCAGTATTTT. Encoded protein: CSVEGAGTQGTQYF.

The chain couples TRBV5-4 to TRBJ2-1; D perhaps matches TRBD1 (6 bases). V dropped 4 bases and J dropped 10 bases, with 21 bases sitting between them. Germline V gene lookup returns CDR1 SGHNT and CDR2 YYREEE (reference sequence). The CDR3 covers 15 residues. CDR3 bases: TGTGCCAGCAGCACTCCGTCGCAGGGCCAGGGGGAGCAGTTCTTC. It specifies CASSTPSQGQGEQFF.

Only a few counts were recorded for this clonotype. This rearrangement joins TRBV27 to TRBJ2-2; no definite D call. CDR1 MNHEY and CDR2 SMNVEV come from the germline V gene (reference sequence). V lost 3 bases and J lost 7, with 12 bases in between. The length of the CDR3 is 14 residues. The DNA of the CDR3 is TGTGCCAGCAGTTTTGTGAGCGTCCGCGGGGAGCTGTTTTTT. Protein product: CASSFVSVRGELFF.

This clonotype was counted a few times. The CDR3 coding sequence is TGTGCCAGCAGTCCCATGGGTGGTACAGATACGCAGTATTTT. As protein: CASSPMGGTDTQYF. This sequence joins TRBV28 and TRBJ2-3; D remains unclear. In germline, CDR1 is MDHEN, CDR2 SYDVKM. The CDR3 totals 14 residues. V lost 5 bases and J lost 3, with 12 bases in between.

This clonotype was found many times. The CDR3 loop is CASSLNGGMGEKLFF. CDR3 DNA: TGTGCCAGCAGTTTAAACGGGGGCATGGGAGAAAAACTGTTTTTT. The genes are TRBV12-3 or TRBV12-4 and TRBJ1-4, with D possibly TRBD1 on 6 matching bases. The CDR3 spans 15 residues. V dropped 2 bases and J dropped 8 bases, with 15 bases sitting between them.

This clonotype turned up a few times. The V gene is TRBV10-3, the J gene TRBJ1-4; D call uncertain. Trimming cost V 4 bases and J 8 bases, with 8 bases left between them. The CDR3 spans 12 residues. Looked up from germline, CDR1 is ENHRY and CDR2 is SYGVKD. CDR3 region: CAISASREKLFF. Written as DNA, the CDR3 is TGTGCCATCAGTGCGAGTAGGGAAAAACTGTTTTTT.

There are many counts of this clonotype. This rearrangement joins TRBV11-1 to TRBJ2-5; TRBD2 matches at 12 bases. The CDR3 totals 16 residues. V shed 6 bases and J 1 base; nucleotides not matched to a gene: 6. The germline V gene has CDR1 SGHAT and CDR2 FQDESV (reference sequence). The CDR3 here is CASSSGLAGPQETQYF. The CDR3 DNA reads TGTGCCAGCAGTTCCGGACTAGCGGGACCCCAAGAGACCCAGTACTTC. The entire variable domain, with the rest obtained from reference TRBV11-1 and TRBJ2-5, is as follows: EAEVAQSPRYKITEKSQAVAFWCDPISGHATLYWYRQILGQGPELLVQFQDESVVDDSQLPKDRFSAERLKGVDSTLKIQPAELGDSAMYLCASSSGLAGPQETQYFGPGTRLLVL.

The rearrangement uses TRBV24-1 and TRBJ2-5; TRBD1 matches 7 bases. This CDR3 spans 15 amino acids. CDR1 is KGHDR, CDR2 SFDVKD, per germline. V was pared by 4 bases and J by 2 bases, with 6 bases of the junction left unmatched. Here the CDR3 DNA reads TGTGCCACCAGTGACCACAGGGGTGAACAAGAGACCCAGTACTTC. It yields the protein CATSDHRGEQETQYF.

This clonotype was counted between two and nine times. The chain joins TRBV4-2 to TRBJ2-5; TRBD2 aligns across 10 bases. Losses at the gene ends were 1 base for V and 2 bases for J; bases not matched to a gene: 4. The CDR3 spans 16 residues. Germline CDR1 LGHNA, CDR2 YNFKEQ. CDR3 in amino acids: CASSQGNSGGQETQYF. The CDR3 nucleotides read TGTGCCAGCAGCCAAGGAAATAGCGGGGGGCAAGAGACCCAGTACTTC.